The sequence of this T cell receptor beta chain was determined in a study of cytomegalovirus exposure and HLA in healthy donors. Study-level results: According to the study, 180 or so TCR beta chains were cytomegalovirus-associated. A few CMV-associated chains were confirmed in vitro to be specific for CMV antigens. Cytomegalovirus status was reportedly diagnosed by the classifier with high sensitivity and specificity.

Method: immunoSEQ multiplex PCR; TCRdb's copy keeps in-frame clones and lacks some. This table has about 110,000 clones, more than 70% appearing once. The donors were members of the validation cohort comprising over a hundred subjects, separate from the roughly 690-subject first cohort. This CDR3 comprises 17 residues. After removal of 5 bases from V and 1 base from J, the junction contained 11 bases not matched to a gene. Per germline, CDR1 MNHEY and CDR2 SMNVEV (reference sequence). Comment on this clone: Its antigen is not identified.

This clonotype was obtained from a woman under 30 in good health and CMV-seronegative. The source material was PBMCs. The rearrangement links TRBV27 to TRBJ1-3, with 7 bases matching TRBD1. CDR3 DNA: TGTGCCAGCAGTCCACTCAGGGGGAAAGGGTCTGGAAACACCATATATTTT. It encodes CASSPLRGKGSGNTIYF.